A selection of T cell receptor beta chains follows, all from one sample in a study of cytomegalovirus exposure and HLA in healthy donors. Profiling relied on immunoSEQ multiplex PCR, and the TCRdb table lists in-frame clones only, not all of them. The sample has 250,000 to 350,000 clones, roughly two thirds seen once. Source material: PBMCs. Receptors originate from a female donor in good health and CMV-seronegative. Each CDR3 is given with its conserved first and last residue. The order of the fields is clone size, J gene, V gene, D gene, CDR3 DNA, CDR3 protein. A D gene is named only where the DNA matches it firmly. Not every row has a clone size; where given, it reads once, few, many or a size class.

clone_size: -
j_call: TRBJ1-1
v_call: TRBV30
d_call: -
cdr3_nt: TGTGCCTTGGGGGGGAACACTGAAGCTTTCTTT
cdr3_aa: CALGGNTEAFF

clone_size: -
j_call: TRBJ1-2
v_call: TRBV10-2
d_call: TRBD1
cdr3_nt: TGCGCCAGCAGTGATGGGGACAGCGCCTATGGCTACACCTTC
cdr3_aa: CASSDGDSAYGYTF

clone_size: -
j_call: TRBJ1-6
v_call: TRBV5-4
d_call: TRBD1
cdr3_nt: TGTGCCAGCAGCTTGGCCGGACAGGGAAATTCACCCCTCCACTTT
cdr3_aa: CASSLAGQGNSPLHF

clone_size: -
j_call: TRBJ2-1
v_call: TRBV29-1
d_call: -
cdr3_nt: TGCAGCGTTGAAGGACAGGGAGGTCATGGACAGTTCTTC
cdr3_aa: CSVEGQGGHGQFF

clone_size: -
j_call: TRBJ1-2
v_call: TRBV29-1
d_call: -
cdr3_nt: TGCAGCGCCCAAAGGGAAAGGGGGTTCACTGGCTACACCTTC
cdr3_aa: CSAQRERGFTGYTF

clone_size: -
j_call: TRBJ2-1
v_call: TRBV21-1
d_call: -
cdr3_nt: TGTGCCAGCAGCAATCGGAGGGTGGGCTATGAGCAGTTCTTC
cdr3_aa: CASSNRRVGYEQFF

clone_size: -
j_call: TRBJ2-3
v_call: TRBV4-1
d_call: TRBD2
cdr3_nt: TGCGCCAGCAGCCAACCGGGACTAGCGGGAGGAGATACGCAGTATTTT
cdr3_aa: CASSQPGLAGGDTQYF

clone_size: -
j_call: TRBJ2-1
v_call: TRBV10-3
d_call: TRBD2
cdr3_nt: TGTGCCATCAGTGAGATGGGGGGACTAGCGGGAGATGGGGATGAGCAGTTCTTC
cdr3_aa: CAISEMGGLAGDGDEQFF

clone_size: -
j_call: TRBJ2-6
v_call: TRBV30
d_call: -
cdr3_nt: TGTGCCTGGGCCAGCTCTGGGGCCAACGTCCTGACTTTC
cdr3_aa: CAWASSGANVLTF

clone_size: -
j_call: TRBJ2-7
v_call: TRBV7-9
d_call: -
cdr3_nt: TGTGCCAGCAGCTTTGGAGCCTACGAGCAGTACTTC
cdr3_aa: CASSFGAYEQYF

clone_size: -
j_call: TRBJ1-1
v_call: TRBV13
d_call: -
cdr3_nt: TGTGCCAGCAGCCGCGGACAGCGGAACACTGAAGCTTTCTTT
cdr3_aa: CASSRGQRNTEAFF

clone_size: few
j_call: TRBJ1-1
v_call: TRBV28
d_call: -
cdr3_nt: TGTGCCAGCAGTTTAAATTCGGCCGGAGACCGGAAAGCTTTCTTT
cdr3_aa: CASSLNSAGDRKAFF

clone_size: -
j_call: TRBJ2-5
v_call: TRBV21-1
d_call: -
cdr3_nt: TGTGCCAGCAGCAAATGGGAGTCGGCAGATCAAGAGACCCAGTACTTC
cdr3_aa: CASSKWESADQETQYF

clone_size: -
j_call: TRBJ1-5
v_call: TRBV28
d_call: -
cdr3_nt: TGTGCCAGCAGTTTAGGGCAGCTCAATCAGCCCCAGCATTTT
cdr3_aa: CASSLGQLNQPQHF

clone_size: -
j_call: TRBJ2-3
v_call: TRBV2
d_call: -
cdr3_nt: TGTGCCAGCACAGGGGACACAGATACGCAGTATTTT
cdr3_aa: CASTGDTDTQYF

clone_size: -
j_call: TRBJ1-5
v_call: TRBV7-9
d_call: TRBD1
cdr3_nt: TGTGCCAGCAGCTTAGGGGACAGGGGGACTCAGCCCCAGCATTTT
cdr3_aa: CASSLGDRGTQPQHF

clone_size: -
j_call: TRBJ2-1
v_call: TRBV7-9
d_call: TRBD2
cdr3_nt: TGTGCCAGCGAAGGACTAGCCAATGAGCAGTTCTTC
cdr3_aa: CASEGLANEQFF

clone_size: -
j_call: TRBJ2-1
v_call: TRBV5-1
d_call: TRBD2
cdr3_nt: TGCGCCAGCAGCCCGGAGACTAGCCTCAATGAGCAGTTCTTC
cdr3_aa: CASSPETSLNEQFF

clone_size: -
j_call: TRBJ2-7
v_call: TRBV5-1
d_call: TRBD1
cdr3_nt: TGCGCCAGCAGCTTCGGCCCACGGGACAGGGTTAACGAGCAGTACTTC
cdr3_aa: CASSFGPRDRVNEQYF

clone_size: -
j_call: TRBJ2-5
v_call: TRBV5-4
d_call: TRBD2
cdr3_nt: TGTGCCAGCAGCTCTGGACTAGCGGACCAAGAGACCCAGTACTTC
cdr3_aa: CASSSGLADQETQYF

clone_size: -
j_call: TRBJ2-2
v_call: TRBV18
d_call: TRBD1
cdr3_nt: TGTGCCAGCAGGACAGGGAAGACCGGGGAGCTGTTTTTT
cdr3_aa: CASRTGKTGELFF

clone_size: few
j_call: TRBJ2-7
v_call: TRBV7-2
d_call: TRBD1
cdr3_nt: TGTGCCAGCAGCTTATCTGGACAGGGAACGGTCTACGAGCAGTACTTC
cdr3_aa: CASSLSGQGTVYEQYF

clone_size: -
j_call: TRBJ2-3
v_call: TRBV11-2
d_call: -
cdr3_nt: TGTGCCAGCAGCTTCCAGGGGAGAACAGATACGCAGTATTTT
cdr3_aa: CASSFQGRTDTQYF

clone_size: -
j_call: TRBJ1-4
v_call: TRBV7-9
d_call: -
cdr3_nt: TGTTCCAGCAGTCACCTCGCCCCAGACAGGTCTAATGAAAAACTGTTTTTT
cdr3_aa: CSSSHLAPDRSNEKLFF

clone_size: -
j_call: TRBJ1-5
v_call: TRBV7-2
d_call: -
cdr3_nt: TGTGCCAGCAGCTTAGTCGGGTTGGAGCCCCAGCATTTT
cdr3_aa: CASSLVGLEPQHF

clone_size: -
j_call: TRBJ2-7
v_call: TRBV9
d_call: TRBD1
cdr3_nt: TGTGCCAGCAGCGCTTCACCGGGACAGGGGGCCTACGAGCAGTACTTC
cdr3_aa: CASSASPGQGAYEQYF

clone_size: -
j_call: TRBJ1-4
v_call: TRBV7-6
d_call: TRBD1
cdr3_nt: TGTGCCAGCACCCAGGGGGTGGATGAAAAACTGTTTTTT
cdr3_aa: CASTQGVDEKLFF

clone_size: -
j_call: TRBJ2-2
v_call: TRBV6-4
d_call: -
cdr3_nt: TGTGCCAGCAGTGAACAGGGTTTTGGGACCGGGGAGCTGTTTTTT
cdr3_aa: CASSEQGFGTGELFF

clone_size: -
j_call: TRBJ2-5
v_call: TRBV2
d_call: TRBD1
cdr3_nt: TGTGCCAGCAGAACGGGCCAAGGGGGCTGGGAGACCCAGTACTTC
cdr3_aa: CASRTGQGGWETQYF

clone_size: -
j_call: TRBJ2-1
v_call: TRBV4-1
d_call: TRBD2
cdr3_nt: TGCGCCAGCAGCCAAGGGGGACTAGCGGGAGGGCCGGGGCGCAATGAGCAGTTCTTC
cdr3_aa: CASSQGGLAGGPGRNEQFF

clone_size: -
j_call: TRBJ2-3
v_call: TRBV14
d_call: -
cdr3_nt: TGTGCCAGCAGCCAAGAGTCAGGGGTATATACGCAGTATTTT
cdr3_aa: CASSQESGVYTQYF

clone_size: -
j_call: TRBJ2-7
v_call: TRBV28
d_call: TRBD1
cdr3_nt: TGTGCCAGCAGGTGGGGCAGGGGGAATAGCCGGAGTTCCTACGAGCAGTACTTC
cdr3_aa: CASRWGRGNSRSSYEQYF

clone_size: -
j_call: TRBJ2-3
v_call: TRBV2
d_call: -
cdr3_nt: TGTGCCAGCAGTCCACCGGGTGGGGGCGGGAGTAAAGATACGCAGTATTTT
cdr3_aa: CASSPPGGGGSKDTQYF

clone_size: -
j_call: TRBJ2-7
v_call: TRBV11-3
d_call: -
cdr3_nt: TGTGCCAGCGGAGGGCTGGGCTCCTACGAGCAGTACTTC
cdr3_aa: CASGGLGSYEQYF

clone_size: -
j_call: TRBJ2-7
v_call: TRBV6-5
d_call: -
cdr3_nt: TGTGCCAGCAGTTACTCGCTAGATGGATCCTACGAGCAGTACTTC
cdr3_aa: CASSYSLDGSYEQYF

clone_size: -
j_call: TRBJ1-2
v_call: TRBV5-6
d_call: -
cdr3_nt: TGTGCCAGCAGCTGGAAACGGAGCTACTATGGCTACACCTTC
cdr3_aa: CASSWKRSYYGYTF

clone_size: few
j_call: TRBJ2-7
v_call: TRBV11-2
d_call: TRBD1
cdr3_nt: TGTGCCAGCAGCTTTACCGGGACAGAGTACTACGAGCAGTACTTC
cdr3_aa: CASSFTGTEYYEQYF

clone_size: -
j_call: TRBJ2-6
v_call: TRBV2
d_call: -
cdr3_nt: TGTGCCAGCAGTGATATAGGGGCTGGGGCCAACGTCCTGACTTTC
cdr3_aa: CASSDIGAGANVLTF

clone_size: -
j_call: TRBJ2-5
v_call: TRBV5-8
d_call: -
cdr3_nt: TGTGCCAGCAGCTTGGATGAAGCAGAGACCCAGTACTTC
cdr3_aa: CASSLDEAETQYF

clone_size: -
j_call: TRBJ1-3
v_call: TRBV19
d_call: -
cdr3_nt: TGTGCCAGTATCCGATGGGAGGACTCTGGAAACACCATATATTTT
cdr3_aa: CASIRWEDSGNTIYF

clone_size: few
j_call: TRBJ2-7
v_call: TRBV5-8
d_call: -
cdr3_nt: TGTGCCAGCAGCTTATCACTAGCCAGACACGAGCAGTACTTC
cdr3_aa: CASSLSLARHEQYF

clone_size: -
j_call: TRBJ1-2
v_call: TRBV28
d_call: TRBD1
cdr3_nt: TGTGCCAGCACAAACAGGGGGCATGGCTACACCTTC
cdr3_aa: CASTNRGHGYTF

clone_size: once
j_call: TRBJ1-1
v_call: TRBV20-1
d_call: -
cdr3_nt: TGCAGAACGGGCGGCGGGGCTGAAGCTTTCTTT
cdr3_aa: CRTGGGAEAFF

clone_size: -
j_call: TRBJ2-1
v_call: TRBV14
d_call: TRBD2
cdr3_nt: TGTGCCAGCAGCAGACGGGACTATAGCTCCTACAATGAGCAGTTCTTC
cdr3_aa: CASSRRDYSSYNEQFF

clone_size: -
j_call: TRBJ2-2
v_call: TRBV6-5
d_call: TRBD1
cdr3_nt: TGTGCCACCCGGATGACAGGGTCACTCGGGGAGCTGTTTTTT
cdr3_aa: CATRMTGSLGELFF

clone_size: -
j_call: TRBJ2-7
v_call: TRBV7-9
d_call: TRBD2
cdr3_nt: TGTGCCAGCACCAAGGGACTAGCAAACGAGCAGTACTTC
cdr3_aa: CASTKGLANEQYF

clone_size: -
j_call: TRBJ1-1
v_call: TRBV5-1
d_call: -
cdr3_nt: TGCGCCAGCAGCCTAAATCCAGGGGAAAGCACTGAAGCTTTCTTT
cdr3_aa: CASSLNPGESTEAFF

clone_size: -
j_call: TRBJ2-7
v_call: TRBV7-2
d_call: -
cdr3_nt: TGTGCCAGCAGCTTAGGGCAGAAGTACGAGCAGTACTTC
cdr3_aa: CASSLGQKYEQYF

clone_size: -
j_call: TRBJ2-7
v_call: TRBV10-1
d_call: -
cdr3_nt: TGCGCCAGCAGTGAGAGGGGGACGTACGAGCAGTACTTC
cdr3_aa: CASSERGTYEQYF

clone_size: -
j_call: TRBJ1-6
v_call: TRBV7-9
d_call: TRBD1
cdr3_nt: TGTGCCAGCAGCTTGGTGACGACAGGGCGGACTTCACCCCTCCACTTT
cdr3_aa: CASSLVTTGRTSPLHF

clone_size: -
j_call: TRBJ1-5
v_call: TRBV2
d_call: TRBD1
cdr3_nt: TGTGCCAGCCTAAACGACAGGGGAAGATCTCAGCCCCAGCATTTT
cdr3_aa: CASLNDRGRSQPQHF